Listed here are 20 T cell receptor beta chains from one sample, sequenced in a study of blood T cells in healthy people across ages. For the second PCR, which ran for about 6 to 12 cycles, a sample-barcoded 5' primer and a J-beta primer mix were used. Via MiXCR, TCRdb re-called the 5' RACE reads, giving one row per CDR3 protein. Found here are 1.2 million to 1.5 million distinct CDR3 sequences, around 39% of them singletons; the top ten hold roughly 7.7%. Material: blood. Every receptor here comes from a woman under 30 in good health.

The gene calls are TRBV14 and TRBJ1-4, with D perhaps matching TRBD1 (5 bases). Germline CDR1 SGHDN, CDR2 FVKESK. The CDR3 consists of 13 residues. The V gene lost 4 bases and the J gene lost 5 bases, with 8 bases spanning the gap. CDR3 residues: CASSRDLNEKLFF. The CDR3 nucleotides read TGTGCCAGCAGCCGGGACTTGAATGAAAAACTGTTTTTT.

The V gene is TRBV5-1, the J gene TRBJ2-5, with D possibly being TRBD2 (5 bases). The closer fit of TRBJ2-7 to the DNA end suggests the J call may be wrong. The CDR3 spans 12 residues. Germline V gene sequence: CDR1 SGHRS, CDR2 YFSETQ. CDR3 bases: TGCGCCAGCGTGGGGAATAGCGACGAGCAGTACTTC. Residues: CASVGNSDEQYF.

The chain joins TRBV5-1 to TRBJ1-1; D gene uncertain. Deletions cut 4 bases from V and 2 bases from J, with 15 bases between. This CDR3 has 15 residues. The germline gives CDR1 SGHRS, CDR2 YFSETQ. The CDR3, as DNA: TGCGCCAGCAGCCAAGGGAGTACCTTAAACACTGAAGCTTTCTTT. Translated: CASSQGSTLNTEAFF.

This clonotype was recorded a few times. The V gene is TRBV13, the J gene TRBJ1-5; TRBD1 is a possible D gene (5 bases). Germline CDR1 is PRHDT and CDR2 is FYEKMQ (reference sequence). Trimming left V 5 bases short and J 1 base short, with 15 bases between. The CDR3 is made up of 16 amino acids. The CDR3 protein is CASSARGELSNQPQHF. The CDR3 DNA follows: TGTGCCAGCAGCGCCCGGGGGGAGTTGAGCAATCAGCCCCAGCATTTT. Full variable domain (rest looked up from reference TRBV13 and TRBJ1-5): AAGVIQSPRHLIKEKRETATLKCYPIPRHDTVYWYQQGPGQDPQFLISFYEKMQSDKGSIPDRFSAQQFSDYHSELNMSSLELGDSALYFCASSARGELSNQPQHFGDGTRLSIL.

This chain joins TRBV7-2 and TRBJ2-2; possibly TRBD1 for D (6 bases). The germline gives CDR1 SGHTA, CDR2 FQGNSA. V was clipped by 3 bases and J by 2 bases, with 10 bases between them. The CDR3 is 15 residues long. CDR3 protein: CASSLPGVNTGELFF. The DNA of the CDR3 is TGTGCCAGCAGCTTGCCAGGGGTAAACACCGGGGAGCTGTTTTTT.

The chain carries TRBV20-1 and TRBJ2-7; 11 nucleotides agree with TRBD1. Germline V gene lookup returns CDR1 DFQATT and CDR2 SNEGSKA (reference sequence). V gave up 5 bases and J gave up 6 bases; unmatched junction bases: 9. The CDR3 loop spans 14 amino acids. The CDR3 DNA reads TGCAGTGCTCGCACCGGGACAGGGGGTGCCGAGCAGTACTTC. It yields the protein CSARTGTGGAEQYF.

J is TRBJ1-1 and V is TRBV28, with TRBD1 matching over 9 bases. Germline trimming cut 5 bases from V and 7 bases from J; bases unmatched to any gene: 11. Germline V gene data show CDR1 as MDHEN and CDR2 as SYDVKM. The CDR3 covers 15 residues. In nucleotides, the CDR3 is TGTGCCAGCAGTGAGGACAGGGGATCTCGCGGTGAAGCTTTCTTT. Translating gives CASSEDRGSRGEAFF.

In this sample, this clonotype turned up a few times. This chain links TRBV7-2 with TRBJ2-7; D is possibly TRBD1 or TRBD2 (5 bases each). This CDR3 is built from 15 residues. Trimming stripped 1 base from V and 0 bases from J, with 10 bases between. Germline-derived CDR1 and CDR2 are SGHTA and FQGNSA. CDR3 in amino acids: CASSLDWGSSYEQYF. CDR3 DNA sequence: TGTGCCAGCAGCTTAGATTGGGGGAGCTCCTACGAGCAGTACTTC.

V usage is TRBV27 and J usage is TRBJ2-7; TRBD1 matches at 7 bases. The trim removed 10 bases at V and 7 bases at J, leaving 7 bases unmatched. From germline, CDR1 is MNHEY and CDR2 SMNVEV (reference sequence). The CDR3 runs to 11 residues. Here the CDR3 DNA reads TGTGCCACCCAGGGGGTTGAGGAGCAGTACTTC. Translated, it gives CATQGVEEQYF.

This clonotype showed up just a few times. The rearrangement joins TRBV2 to TRBJ2-7; D is unclear. The germline gives CDR1 SNHLY, CDR2 FYNNEI. Trimming took 6 bases from V and 5 from J, leaving 8 bases between them. The CDR3 has 11 amino acids. For the CDR3, the DNA is TGTGCCAGCAGGGAACCCAACGAGCAGTACTTC. Its translation is CASREPNEQYF.

This clonotype appeared a few times. The J gene is TRBJ2-3, the V gene TRBV4-1, with 12 bases that match TRBD2. The CDR3 sequence is 19 residues long. Trimming removed 1 base from V and 0 bases from J; junction bases left unmatched: 8. Germline lookup yields CDR1 MGHRA and CDR2 YSYEKL. Here the CDR3 DNA reads TGCGCCAGCAGCCAAGGATTACTAGCGGGAGGTTGGAGCACAGATACGCAGTATTTT. It encodes CASSQGLLAGGWSTDTQYF.

This clonotype was counted between two and nine times. V and J are TRBV4-1 and TRBJ2-3; D gene ambiguous. The germline V and J ends were trimmed by 0 bases and 2 bases, with 18 bases remaining between them. CDR1 is MGHRA and CDR2 is YSYEKL in the germline V gene. The CDR3 consists of 18 residues. The CDR3 coding sequence is TGCGCCAGCAGCCAAGAGAAGTGGCCATCCGCCTCCACAGATACGCAGTATTTT. This codes for CASSQEKWPSASTDTQYF.

This clonotype came up a few times. The genes are TRBV28 and TRBJ1-6, with D perhaps matching TRBD1 (6 bases). V lost 4 bases and J 7 bases, leaving 29 bases between the germline ends. The CDR3 extends over 20 amino acids. Germline CDR1 reads MDHEN; CDR2 reads SYDVKM. CDR3 coding DNA: TGTGCCAGCAGTTCCCCAGGTGGCAGGGGTCACATCGCCGGGAATTCACCCCTCCACTTT. This translates into CASSSPGGRGHIAGNSPLHF.

The V gene is TRBV7-6, the J gene TRBJ2-5; the match to TRBD2 covers 8 bases. The CDR3 extends over 14 amino acids. Germline CDR1 and CDR2: SGHVS and FNYEAQ. Trimming removed 5 bases from V and 3 bases from J; junction bases left unmatched: 5. The CDR3 reads CASSLSGSKETQYF. As DNA, the CDR3 is TGTGCCAGCAGCCTGAGCGGGAGTAAAGAGACCCAGTACTTC. Full variable domain (outside the CDR3, taken from reference TRBV7-6 and TRBJ2-5): GAGVSQSPRYKVTKRGQDVALRCDPISGHVSLYWYRQALGQGPEFLTYFNYEAQQDKSGLPNDRFSAERPEGSISTLTIQRTEQRDSAMYRCASSLSGSKETQYFGPGTRLLVL.

The chain uses TRBV14 and TRBJ2-7; 7 bases agree with TRBD1. CDR1 is SGHDN, CDR2 FVKESK, per germline. Trimming at V came to 3 bases and at J to 6 bases, leaving 11 bases not matched to a gene. The CDR3 has 15 residues. The CDR3 loop reads CASSHRGTEHCEQYF. CDR3 in DNA: TGTGCCAGCAGCCACAGGGGGACGGAACACTGCGAGCAGTACTTC.

The chain employs TRBV20-1 and TRBJ2-7; no definite D call. The CDR3 loop spans 12 amino acids. Per the germline V gene, CDR1 is DFQATT and CDR2 is SNEGSKA (reference sequence). V dropped 4 bases and J dropped 1 base, with 8 bases sitting between them. The CDR3 spells CSATPQSYEQYF. For the CDR3, the DNA is TGCAGTGCTACTCCACAATCCTACGAGCAGTACTTC.

This clonotype came up once. This chain connects TRBV27 to TRBJ1-1, with 7 bases matching TRBD1. CDR3 size: 14 residues. From germline, CDR1 is MNHEY and CDR2 SMNVEV (reference sequence). V shed 5 bases and J 5 bases; nucleotides not matched to a gene: 8. CDR3 bases: TGTGCCAGCAGTCTAGACAGGGATAGGACTGAAGCTTTCTTT. Encoded protein: CASSLDRDRTEAFF.

This chain links TRBV5-1 with TRBJ2-4, with 12 positions matching TRBD2. Germline values: CDR1 SGHRS, CDR2 YFSETQ. V lost 0 bases, J lost 1 base, and 8 bases stayed unmatched. This CDR3 is 19 amino acids long. In nucleotides, the CDR3 is TGCGCCAGCAGCTTGGGGTCTAGCGGGAGGGCCTCGGCCAAAAACATTCAGTACTTC. Translated: CASSLGSSGRASAKNIQYF.

This rearrangement joins TRBV3-1 to TRBJ1-6, with D unresolved. Between the trimmed V and J ends, which lost 8 bases and 11 bases, there was a span of 13 bases. The CDR3 has 12 residues. Germline assignment: CDR1 LGHDT and CDR2 YNNKEL (reference sequence). The CDR3 DNA reads TGTGCCAGCGGTGCTCTCCGGACACCCCTCCACTTT. Translated, it gives CASGALRTPLHF.

The chain uses TRBV2 and TRBJ2-6, with TRBD2 identical over 11 bases. Trimming cost V 6 bases and J 2 bases; bases outside gene matches: 6. The CDR3 is made up of 17 amino acids. Germline values: CDR1 SNHLY, CDR2 FYNNEI. CDR3 sequence: CASRSSGGIAGANVLTF. CDR3 bases: TGTGCCAGCAGGTCTAGCGGGGGGATCGCTGGGGCCAACGTCCTGACTTTC.